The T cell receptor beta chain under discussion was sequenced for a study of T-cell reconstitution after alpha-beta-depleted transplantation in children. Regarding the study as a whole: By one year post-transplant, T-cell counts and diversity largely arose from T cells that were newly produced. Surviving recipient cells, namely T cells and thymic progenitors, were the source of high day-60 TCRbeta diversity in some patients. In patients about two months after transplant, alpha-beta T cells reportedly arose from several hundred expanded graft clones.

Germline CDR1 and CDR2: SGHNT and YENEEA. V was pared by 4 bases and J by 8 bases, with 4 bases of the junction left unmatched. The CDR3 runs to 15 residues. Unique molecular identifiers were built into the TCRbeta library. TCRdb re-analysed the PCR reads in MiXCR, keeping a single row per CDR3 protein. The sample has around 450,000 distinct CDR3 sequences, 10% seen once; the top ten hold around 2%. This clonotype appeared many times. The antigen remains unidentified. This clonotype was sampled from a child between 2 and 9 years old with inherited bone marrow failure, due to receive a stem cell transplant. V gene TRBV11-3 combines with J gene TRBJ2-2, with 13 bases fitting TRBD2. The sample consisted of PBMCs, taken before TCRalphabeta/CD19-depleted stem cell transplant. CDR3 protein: CASSSWTSGSGELFF. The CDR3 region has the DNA TGTGCCAGCAGCTCCTGGACTAGCGGGAGTGGGGAGCTGTTTTTT.